The 28 T cell receptor beta chains in this list originate from one sample, sequenced in a study of blood T cell repertoires in COVID-19. Assay: immunoSEQ multiplex PCR; the TCRdb copy retains only in-frame clones and omits some. The sample lists approximately 250,000 clones, roughly 88% seen once, with roughly 2.4% in the top ten. Specimen: PBMCs or T cells enriched from blood (not recorded which). These TCRs come from a woman aged 35 to 49 with acute COVID-19.

The gene calls are TRBV24-1 and TRBJ2-2, with D possibly being TRBD1 (6 bases). CDR3 length: 15 residues. Germline-derived CDR1 and CDR2 are KGHDR and SFDVKD. Trimming pared 1 base from V and 8 bases from J, leaving 13 bases between. The CDR3 is CATSDFSGDEGELFF. CDR3 DNA: TGTGCCACCAGTGATTTCTCAGGGGATGAGGGGGAGCTGTTTTTT.

This clone has only one observation. The chain is built from TRBV7-8 and TRBJ2-7; 8 bases match TRBD2. Trimming cost V 0 bases and J 3 bases; bases outside gene matches: 7. Germline CDR1 reads SGHVS; CDR2 reads FQNEAQ. CDR3 length: 16 residues. CDR3 nucleotides: TGTGCCAGCAGCTTAGCTAGTAGCGGGGTGTTCTACGAGCAGTACTTC. It codes for CASSLASSGVFYEQYF. Full variable domain (rest looked up from reference TRBV7-8 and TRBJ2-7): GAGVSQSPRYKVAKRGQDVALRCDPISGHVSLFWYQQALGQGPEFLTYFQNEAQLDKSGLPSDRFFAERPEGSVSTLKIQRTQQEDSAVYLCASSLASSGVFYEQYFGPGTRLTVT.

J is TRBJ1-2 and V is TRBV25-1, with D tentatively TRBD1 (5 bases). The CDR3 consists of 12 residues. Between the trimmed V and J ends, which lost 11 bases and 8 bases, there was a span of 18 bases. Germline CDR1 reads MGHDK; CDR2 reads SYGVNS. CDR3: CAVFGGPRGYTF. CDR3 nucleotides: TGTGCCGTATTCGGGGGACCCCGGGGCTACACCTTC.

This rearrangement joins TRBV11-2 to TRBJ1-6, with a tentative D call TRBD1 (5 bases). Germline V CDR1 and CDR2: SGHAT, FQNNGV. The CDR3 sequence is 16 residues long. The germline V and J ends were trimmed by 3 bases and 7 bases, with 16 bases remaining between them. The CDR3 protein is CASSFQQGLGNSPLHF. The CDR3, as DNA: TGTGCCAGCAGCTTTCAGCAGGGACTGGGGAATTCACCCCTCCACTTT.

In this sample, this clone turned up once. The chain uses TRBV4-3 and TRBJ2-7, with 7 bases lining up with TRBD1. The V gene end was trimmed by 0 bases and the J gene end by 3 bases; junction bases not matched to a gene: 5. The CDR3 spans 15 residues. From germline, CDR1 is LGHNA and CDR2 YSLEER. The CDR3 spells CASSQEFRQGYEQYF. The DNA for the CDR3 is TGCGCCAGCAGCCAAGAGTTCCGACAGGGCTACGAGCAGTACTTC.

This clone was counted once. V gene TRBV7-2 combines with J gene TRBJ1-4; D is unresolved. Germline V lookup: CDR1 SGHTA, CDR2 FQGNSA. Trimming took 1 base from V and 4 from J, leaving 10 bases between them. This CDR3 has 15 amino acids. CDR3 loop: CASSLDRGHNEKLFF. The CDR3 nucleotides are TGTGCCAGCAGCTTAGATCGAGGTCATAATGAAAAACTGTTTTTT.

The chain recombines TRBV18 with TRBJ1-2, with 7 bases that match TRBD1. Germline V gene sequence: CDR1 KGHSH, CDR2 LQKENI. The CDR3 totals 13 residues. V was pared by 6 bases and J by 3 bases, with 4 bases of the junction left unmatched. For the CDR3, the DNA is TGTGCCAGCTCCGAAGACAGGGACTATGGCTACACCTTC. This sequence encodes CASSEDRDYGYTF.

The chain links TRBV27 to TRBJ2-3; tentatively, D is TRBD2 (6 bases). CDR3 size: 15 residues. Germline-derived CDR1 and CDR2 are MNHEY and SMNVEV (reference sequence). V shed 6 bases and J shed 0 bases, with 13 bases lying between them. The CDR3 region is CASRSRGLSTDTQYF. Written as DNA, the CDR3 is TGTGCCAGCAGATCCCGGGGGTTAAGCACAGATACGCAGTATTTT.

The chain recombines TRBV6-5 with TRBJ1-2; perhaps TRBD1 as D (5 bases). Germline V CDR1 and CDR2: MNHEY, SVGAGI. Trimming stripped 0 bases from V and 4 bases from J, with 9 bases between. This CDR3 is built from 14 residues. CDR3 protein: CASSYSREGYGYTF. In DNA form, the CDR3 reads TGTGCCAGCAGTTACTCCAGGGAAGGCTATGGCTACACCTTC.

The rearrangement links TRBV4-1 to TRBJ2-7; TRBD2 matches at 11 bases. There are 14 residues in the CDR3. V was clipped by 4 bases and J by 4 bases; unmatched bases: 3. The V gene's germline CDR1 is MGHRA and CDR2 YSYEKL. The CDR3: CASSLGTSGYEQYF. The CDR3 DNA reads as TGCGCCAGCAGCCTGGGGACTAGCGGTTACGAGCAGTACTTC.

The rearrangement uses TRBV4-3 and TRBJ2-7, with TRBD1 matching 7 bases. Germline values: CDR1 LGHNA, CDR2 YSLEER. This CDR3 is built from 14 residues. The junction had 4 bases not matched to a gene; V was cut back by 4 bases and J by 1 base. The CDR3 DNA reads as TGCGCCAGCAGCCCCCACAGGGGATCCTACGAGCAGTACTTC. As protein: CASSPHRGSYEQYF.

The chain joins TRBV2 to TRBJ2-5, with D tentatively TRBD2 (7 bases). The CDR3 runs to 16 residues. Trimming stripped 8 bases from V and 1 base from J, with 20 bases between. Germline loops: CDR1 SNHLY, CDR2 FYNNEI. The CDR3 region is CASPLGQGGGQETQYF. In DNA, the CDR3 is TGTGCCAGCCCCCTGGGGCAGGGAGGGGGCCAAGAGACCCAGTACTTC.

The chain employs TRBV27 and TRBJ1-6; no reliable D call. The length of the CDR3 is 13 residues. Germline loops: CDR1 MNHEY, CDR2 SMNVEV (reference sequence). V lost 5 bases and J 3 bases, leaving 5 bases between the germline ends. The CDR3 DNA is TGTGCCAGCAGTCCACACTATAATTCACCCCTCCACTTT. It is translated as CASSPHYNSPLHF.

This sequence joins TRBV5-5 and TRBJ2-7; D is possibly TRBD2 (6 bases). The CDR3 covers 13 residues. Germline V lookup: CDR1 SGHKS, CDR2 YYEKEE (reference sequence). Between the trimmed V and J ends, which lost 4 bases and 3 bases, there was a span of 11 bases. In DNA form, the CDR3 reads TGTGCCAGCAGCACGCGGGACGGCTACGAGCAGTACTTC. Residues: CASSTRDGYEQYF.

The genes are TRBV6-5 and TRBJ2-4, with 9 bases aligning to TRBD1. The CDR3 is 13 amino acids. CDR1 and CDR2 from the germline V gene are MNHEY and SVGAGI. Losses at the gene ends were 5 bases for V and 8 bases for J; bases not matched to a gene: 4. In nucleotides, the CDR3 is TGTGCCAGCAGTCGGAGACAGGGGGACATTCAGTACTTC. Amino acid sequence: CASSRRQGDIQYF.

The J gene is TRBJ1-1, the V gene TRBV4-1; weak D call: TRBD1 (6 bases). Germline CDR1 reads MGHRA; CDR2 reads YSYEKL. V was shortened by 0 bases and J by 1 base, with 9 bases between the two germline ends. The CDR3 covers 15 residues. The CDR3 nucleotides are TGCGCCAGCAGCCAAGAGGGACAAAAGAACACTGAAGCTTTCTTT. Its translation: CASSQEGQKNTEAFF.

The V gene is TRBV21-1, the J gene TRBJ2-7; the table's D call, TRBD2, has no DNA check behind it. TRBV21-1 is a recognized pseudogene. This CDR3 has 17 amino acids. The CDR3 DNA reads as TGTGCCAGCAGCAATGATCCGACGACTCCCGGCGGCTACGAGCAGTACGTC. Translation: CASSNDPTTPGGYEQYV.

The gene calls are TRBV7-2 and TRBJ1-3, with TRBD1 identical over 12 bases. Per the germline V gene, CDR1 is SGHTA and CDR2 is FQGNSA. Trimming took 5 bases from V and 4 from J; bases not matched to a gene: 6. This CDR3 has 16 amino acids. CDR3 nucleotide sequence: TGTGCCAGCAGCATGAGGGACAGGGGGCGAGGAAACACCATATATTTT. Its translation is CASSMRDRGRGNTIYF.

This chain connects TRBV30 to TRBJ1-3; D is unclear. The germline V gene encodes CDR1 GTSNPN and CDR2 SVGIG (reference sequence). The CDR3 runs 12 residues. The ends were cut back, 2 bases at V and 0 bases at J, with 2 bases in the middle. CDR3: CAWSLSGNTIYF. The CDR3 bases are TGTGCCTGGAGTCTCTCTGGAAACACCATATATTTT.

J is TRBJ2-7 and V is TRBV28, with TRBD2 matching over 11 bases. The CDR3 covers 16 residues. Germline CDR1 is MDHEN and CDR2 is SYDVKM. After removal of 7 bases from V and 4 bases from J, the junction contained 12 bases not matched to a gene. The CDR3 loop reads CASTLGLAGGLYEQYF. The CDR3 bases are TGTGCCAGCACCCTTGGGCTAGCGGGGGGCCTATACGAGCAGTACTTC.

The V and J genes are TRBV21-1 and TRBJ2-7; the DNA was not used to check the table's D call, TRBD1. TRBV21-1 corresponds to a pseudogene. This CDR3 comprises 16 residues. The CDR3 loop is CASSTLPGQANSEQYF. In nucleotides, the CDR3 is TGTGCCAGCAGCACATTGCCGGGACAGGCTAATAGCGAGCAGTACTTC.

This chain links TRBV18 with TRBJ1-2; 8 bases line up with TRBD1. Looked up from germline, CDR1 is KGHSH and CDR2 is LQKENI. The ends lost 3 bases at V and 3 bases at J; junction bases unmatched: 6. This CDR3 has 15 residues. The CDR3 loop reads CASSPSGQAYYGYTF. DNA for the CDR3: TGTGCCAGCTCACCCTCGGGACAGGCATACTATGGCTACACCTTC.

The genes are TRBV5-1 and TRBJ2-2, with 16 bases identical to TRBD2. J lost 4 bases, V lost 0 bases, and 3 bases had no gene match. The germline gives CDR1 SGHRS, CDR2 YFSETQ. The CDR3 has 18 residues. The CDR3 protein is CASSLEGLAGGRTGELFF. Here the CDR3 DNA reads TGCGCCAGCAGCTTGGAGGGACTAGCGGGAGGGCGCACCGGGGAGCTGTTTTTT.

V and J are TRBV6-5 and TRBJ2-7; D possibly corresponds to TRBD2 (5 bases). The length of the CDR3 is 14 residues. V shed 6 bases and J shed 5 bases, with 17 bases lying between them. Germline CDR1 and CDR2: MNHEY and SVGAGI. The CDR3 DNA is TGTGCCAGCAGCTCGGGCGGGTGGTCCAACGAGCAGTACTTC. Protein sequence: CASSSGGWSNEQYF.

The rearrangement links TRBV3-1 (or the pseudogene TRBV3-2) to TRBJ1-2; D is undetermined. Germline V gene sequence: CDR1 LGHDT, CDR2 YNNKEL (reference sequence). CDR3 size: 16 residues. With 0 bases removed from V and 7 bases from J, the gap between germline ends came to 18 bases. CDR3 nucleotide sequence: TGTGCCAGCAGCCAAGAGGTGGATCAGGCGTCCAGTGGCTACACCTTC. Encoded protein: CASSQEVDQASSGYTF.

This clone was counted a single time. V and J are TRBV29-1 and TRBJ1-4; no reliable D call. Trimming took 5 bases from V and 7 from J, leaving 11 bases between them. This CDR3 has 12 residues. The V gene's germline CDR1 is SQVTM and CDR2 ANQGSEA. The CDR3 here is CSVLSGSEKLFF. The CDR3 DNA reads TGCAGCGTTCTCTCCGGTAGTGAAAAACTGTTTTTT.

The chain is built from TRBV20-1 and TRBJ2-7; TRBD1 matches 8 bases. The CDR3 length is 13 residues. The germline V gene encodes CDR1 DFQATT and CDR2 SNEGSKA (reference sequence). After removal of 3 bases from V and 3 bases from J, the junction contained 4 bases not matched to a gene. The CDR3 reads CSASEGQGYEQYV. CDR3 sequence (DNA): TGCAGTGCTAGTGAAGGACAGGGCTACGAGCAGTACGTC.

The genes are TRBV6-2 or TRBV6-3 and TRBJ1-2; D may be TRBD1 (5 bases). Trimming removed 0 bases at V and 4 bases at J, with 15 bases between. The CDR3 runs 16 residues. Germline CDR1 reads MNHEY; CDR2 reads SVGEGT. The CDR3 coding sequence is TGTGCCAGCAGTTACTCGACAGCCTTCCAGCTCTATGGCTACACCTTC. Translation: CASSYSTAFQLYGYTF.